This TCR beta chain originates from a study of T cells in Graves' hyperthyroidism and ophthalmopathy. Germline CDR1 and CDR2: DFQATT and SNEGSKA (reference sequence). The trim removed 6 bases at V and 6 bases at J, leaving 9 bases unmatched. The CDR3 length is 14 residues. Amplification of TCR beta CDR3 regions was performed using RNA transcripts as template. HTBI primers were used for first-round RT-PCR of the TCR CDR3. Each CDR3 protein is one row after TCRdb ran MiXCR on the multiplex PCR reads. This table holds under 30,000 distinct CDR3 sequences, under 55% found once. Study observations and caveats: A model built on 13 V-J features separated ophthalmopathy from stable hyperthyroidism.

This clonotype is judged medium-sized. Its antigen is still unknown. Sequencing was carried out using blood. The clonotype comes from a woman aged 40 to 50 with Graves' hyperthyroidism that later progressed to Graves' ophthalmopathy. The chain uses TRBV20-1 and TRBJ1-5, with 9 bases aligning to TRBD1. CDR3 region: CSANPGQGGQPQHF. The CDR3 coding sequence is TGCAGTGCCAACCCGGGACAGGGAGGTCAGCCCCAGCATTTT.